This T cell receptor beta chain was obtained from a study of regulatory T cells in long-lasting Graves disease. Study-wide background: For under 3 months, newly diagnosed Graves' patients had been taking antithyroid drugs.

Through Arm-PCR of CDR3 regions and iRepertoire HTBI primers, TCR beta libraries were built. TCRdb reprocessed the multiplex PCR reads via MiXCR and lists one record per CDR3 protein. The sample gives about 420,000 distinct CDR3 sequences, 16% of which show up once; 23% is in the top ten. This clonotype was seen a handful of times. Time point meaning: newly diagnosed GD, antithyroid drugs for less than 3 months. From PBMCs, RNA was extracted and then used to make the TCR library. These data were also reused for a study on T cells in Graves' hyperthyroidism and ophthalmopathy. From that second work: Thyroid ultrasound and orbital computed tomography, with clinical symptoms and serum thyroxine and TRAb, informed diagnoses.

The receptor's source is a woman in her late teens or twenties with Graves disease. This specimen was peripheral blood mononuclear cells (PBMCs), taken at new diagnosis, from a patient treated with antithyroid drugs.

The CDR3: CASSLGGQGAFYGYTF. The CDR3 DNA follows: TGTGCCAGCAGCTTGGGGGGACAGGGGGCCTTCTATGGCTACACCTTC. The chain uses TRBV5-5 and TRBJ1-2; 12 nucleotides line up with TRBD1. V was pared by 0 bases and J by 4 bases, with 4 bases of the junction left unmatched. CDR3 length equals 16 residues. CDR1 SGHKS and CDR2 YYEKEE come from the germline V gene (reference sequence).